One and the same sample provided the 8 T cell receptor beta chains below, sequenced in a study of cytomegalovirus exposure and HLA in healthy donors. The PCR used 60 Vbeta and 13 Jbeta primers. Profiled with immunoSEQ multiplex PCR; TCRdb holds only in-frame clones, not every one. The table lists about 200,000 clones, approximately 80% of them singletons. Sequencing was done on a sample of PBMCs. These receptors were obtained from a boy aged 2 to 10 in good health and CMV-seronegative.

The J gene is TRBJ2-3, the V gene TRBV7-3; D is possibly TRBD2 (6 bases). Germline V gene sequence: CDR1 SGHTA, CDR2 FQGTGA. The CDR3 contains 14 residues. V was shortened by 5 bases and J by 4 bases, with 13 bases between the two germline ends. For the CDR3, the DNA is TGTGCCAGCAGCCAAAACGGGGGTTCAGATACGCAGTATTTT. Translation: CASSQNGGSDTQYF. The whole variable domain, remainder taken from reference TRBV7-3 and TRBJ2-3, is GAGVSQTPSNKVTEKGKYVELRCDPISGHTALYWYRQSLGQGPEFLIYFQGTGAADDSGLPNDRFFAVRPEGSVSTLKIQRTERGDSAVYLCASSQNGGSDTQYFGPGTRLTVL.

This clone was recorded a few times. The rearrangement uses TRBV5-6 and TRBJ2-1; tentative D call: TRBD1 (6 bases). The germline CDR1 and CDR2 sequences are SGHDT and YYEEEE. There are 12 residues in the CDR3. Deletions cut 4 bases from V and 10 bases from J, with 12 bases between. CDR3 in amino acids: CASSPGVGEQFF. CDR3 coding DNA: TGTGCCAGCAGCCCAGGGGTTGGCGAGCAGTTCTTC.

J is TRBJ2-1 and V is TRBV7-2; D is possibly TRBD1 (6 bases). V was cut by 5 bases and J by 0 bases, with 14 bases left in between. The CDR3 is made up of 16 amino acids. Germline V gene lookup returns CDR1 SGHTA and CDR2 FQGNSA. The CDR3 spells CASSPPTGYSYNEQFF. CDR3 in DNA: TGTGCCAGCAGCCCCCCGACAGGCTACTCCTACAATGAGCAGTTCTTC.

The genes are TRBV7-9 and TRBJ2-7, with D possibly TRBD2 on 6 matching bases. V shed 1 base and J shed 3 bases, with 16 bases lying between them. The length of the CDR3 is 16 residues. Germline CDR1 and CDR2: SEHNR and FQNEAQ (reference sequence). The CDR3 DNA reads TGTGCCAGCAGCTTAGTTTTCGGCGGGACTTACTACGAGCAGTACTTC. It is translated as CASSLVFGGTYYEQYF.

This rearrangement joins TRBV6-5 to TRBJ2-7; tentative D call: TRBD1 (5 bases). The CDR3 has 15 amino acids. With 5 bases removed from V and 0 bases from J, the gap between germline ends came to 14 bases. From germline, CDR1 is MNHEY and CDR2 SVGAGI. CDR3 residues: CASSTQTESSYEQYF. The CDR3 DNA follows: TGTGCCAGCAGTACCCAGACAGAGTCCTCCTACGAGCAGTACTTC.

The chain carries TRBV6-5 and TRBJ1-1; TRBD1 matches at 7 bases. The germline CDR1 and CDR2 sequences are MNHEY and SVGAGI. The CDR3 runs to 11 residues. Trimming at V came to 7 bases and at J to 11 bases, leaving 7 bases not matched to a gene. The CDR3 loop reads CASTTGTDAFF. The CDR3 DNA reads as TGTGCCAGCACAACCGGGACAGATGCTTTCTTT.

The rearrangement joins TRBV30 to TRBJ2-1; no definite D call. V dropped 2 bases and J dropped 9 bases, with 17 bases sitting between them. The CDR3 has 14 residues. Germline V CDR1 and CDR2: GTSNPN, SVGIG (reference sequence). CDR3 protein: CAWSKRSVKVEQFF. DNA of the CDR3: TGTGCCTGGAGTAAGAGATCCGTCAAAGTTGAGCAGTTCTTC.

V usage is TRBV15 and J usage is TRBJ2-7, with 7 bases lining up with TRBD2. Germline V gives CDR1 LNHNV, CDR2 YYDKDF (reference sequence). The length of the CDR3 is 16 residues. After removal of 0 bases from V and 2 bases from J, the junction contained 7 bases not matched to a gene. For the CDR3, the DNA is TGTGCCACCAGCAGAGACCCCTCTAGCGGTCCCTACGAGCAGTACTTC. This gives the protein CATSRDPSSGPYEQYF.